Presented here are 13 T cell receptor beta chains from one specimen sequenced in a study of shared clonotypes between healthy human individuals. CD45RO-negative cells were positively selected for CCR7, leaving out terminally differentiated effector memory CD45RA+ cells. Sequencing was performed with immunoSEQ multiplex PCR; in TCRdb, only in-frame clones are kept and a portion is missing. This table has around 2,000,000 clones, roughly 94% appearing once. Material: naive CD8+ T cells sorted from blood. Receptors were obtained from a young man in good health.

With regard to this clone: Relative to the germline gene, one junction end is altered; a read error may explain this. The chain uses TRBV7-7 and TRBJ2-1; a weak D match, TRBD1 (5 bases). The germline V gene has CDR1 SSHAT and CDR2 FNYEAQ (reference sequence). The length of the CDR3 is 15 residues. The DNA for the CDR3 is TGTGCTAGCAGCTTATCCAGGGACTCCTACAATGAGCAGTTCTTC. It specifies CASSLSRDSYNEQFF.

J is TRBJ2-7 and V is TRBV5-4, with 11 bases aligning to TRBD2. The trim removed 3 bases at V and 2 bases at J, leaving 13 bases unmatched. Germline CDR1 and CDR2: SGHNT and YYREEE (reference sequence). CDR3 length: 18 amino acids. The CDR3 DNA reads TGTGCCAGCAGCTCCATCCCCTCTAGCGGGGGGTCCACCTACGAGCAGTACTTC. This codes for CASSSIPSSGGSTYEQYF.

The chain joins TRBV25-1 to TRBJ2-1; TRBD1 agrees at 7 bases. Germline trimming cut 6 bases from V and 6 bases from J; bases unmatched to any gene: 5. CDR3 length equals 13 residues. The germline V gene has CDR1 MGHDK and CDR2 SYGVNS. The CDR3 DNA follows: TGTGCCAGCAGCGAGGGGGCCTCCAATGAGCAGTTCTTC. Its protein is CASSEGASNEQFF.

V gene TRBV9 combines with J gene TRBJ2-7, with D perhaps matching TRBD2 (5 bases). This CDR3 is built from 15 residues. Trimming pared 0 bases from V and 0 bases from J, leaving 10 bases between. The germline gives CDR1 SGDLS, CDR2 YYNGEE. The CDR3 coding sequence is TGTGCCAGCAGCGTAGACGGGGAACGCTCCTACGAGCAGTACTTC. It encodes CASSVDGERSYEQYF.

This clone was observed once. DNA for the CDR3: TGCGCCAGCAGTGAGACAACAGGGGCCTCCTATGGCTACACCTTC. Its translation is CASSETTGASYGYTF. V and J are TRBV10-2 and TRBJ1-2; 7 bases fit TRBD1. The CDR3 covers 15 residues. With 2 bases clipped from V and 4 bases from J, the junction kept 7 bases outside the gene matches. CDR1 is WSHSY and CDR2 is SAAADI in the germline V gene.

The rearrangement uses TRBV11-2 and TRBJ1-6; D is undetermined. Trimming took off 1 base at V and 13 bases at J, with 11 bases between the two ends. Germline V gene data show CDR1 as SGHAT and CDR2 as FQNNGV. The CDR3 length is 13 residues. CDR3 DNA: TGTGCCAGCAGCTTAGGCCCCAATAGGCCCCTCCACTTT. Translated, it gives CASSLGPNRPLHF.

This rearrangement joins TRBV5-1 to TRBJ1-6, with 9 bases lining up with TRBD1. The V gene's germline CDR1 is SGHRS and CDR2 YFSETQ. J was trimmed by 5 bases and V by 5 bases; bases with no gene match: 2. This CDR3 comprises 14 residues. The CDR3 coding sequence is TGCGCCAGCAGTCGGGACAGGGATAATTCACCCCTCCACTTT. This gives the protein CASSRDRDNSPLHF.

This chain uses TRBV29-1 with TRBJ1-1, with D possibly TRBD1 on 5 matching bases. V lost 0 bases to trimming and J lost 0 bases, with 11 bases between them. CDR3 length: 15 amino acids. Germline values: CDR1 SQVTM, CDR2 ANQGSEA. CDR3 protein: CSVEDLTDMNTEAFF. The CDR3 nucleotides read TGCAGCGTTGAAGATCTGACGGACATGAACACTGAAGCTTTCTTT.

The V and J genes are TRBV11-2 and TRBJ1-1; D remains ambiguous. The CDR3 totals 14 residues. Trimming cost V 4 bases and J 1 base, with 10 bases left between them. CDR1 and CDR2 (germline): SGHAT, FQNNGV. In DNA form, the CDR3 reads TGTGCCAGCAGCTCCCCGGACGGGAACACTGAAGCTTTCTTT. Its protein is CASSSPDGNTEAFF.

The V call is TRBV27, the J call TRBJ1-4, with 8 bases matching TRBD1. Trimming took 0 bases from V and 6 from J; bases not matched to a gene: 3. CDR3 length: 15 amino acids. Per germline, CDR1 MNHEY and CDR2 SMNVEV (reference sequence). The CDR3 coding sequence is TGTGCCAGCAGTTTATCGGCAGGGGGCTATGAAAAACTGTTTTTT. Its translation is CASSLSAGGYEKLFF.

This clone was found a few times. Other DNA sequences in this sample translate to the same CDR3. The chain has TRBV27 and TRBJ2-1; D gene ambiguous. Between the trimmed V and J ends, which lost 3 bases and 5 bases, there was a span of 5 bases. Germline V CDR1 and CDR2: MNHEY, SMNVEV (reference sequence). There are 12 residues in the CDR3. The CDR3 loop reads CASSFLNNEQFF. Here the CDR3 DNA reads TGTGCCAGCAGTTTCCTGAACAATGAGCAGTTCTTC.

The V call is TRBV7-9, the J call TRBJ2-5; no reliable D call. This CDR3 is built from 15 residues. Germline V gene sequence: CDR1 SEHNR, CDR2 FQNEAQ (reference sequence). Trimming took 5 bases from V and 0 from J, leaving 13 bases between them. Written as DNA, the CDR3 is TGTGCCAGCAGCCCCTCGAACGAGAACCAAGAGACCCAGTACTTC. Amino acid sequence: CASSPSNENQETQYF.

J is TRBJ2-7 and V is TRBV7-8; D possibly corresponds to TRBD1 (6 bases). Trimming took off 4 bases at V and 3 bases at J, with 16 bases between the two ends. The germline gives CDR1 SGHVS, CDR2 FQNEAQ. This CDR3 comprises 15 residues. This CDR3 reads CASSSQGSGDYEQYF. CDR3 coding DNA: TGTGCCAGCAGCTCACAGGGAAGTGGGGACTACGAGCAGTACTTC.